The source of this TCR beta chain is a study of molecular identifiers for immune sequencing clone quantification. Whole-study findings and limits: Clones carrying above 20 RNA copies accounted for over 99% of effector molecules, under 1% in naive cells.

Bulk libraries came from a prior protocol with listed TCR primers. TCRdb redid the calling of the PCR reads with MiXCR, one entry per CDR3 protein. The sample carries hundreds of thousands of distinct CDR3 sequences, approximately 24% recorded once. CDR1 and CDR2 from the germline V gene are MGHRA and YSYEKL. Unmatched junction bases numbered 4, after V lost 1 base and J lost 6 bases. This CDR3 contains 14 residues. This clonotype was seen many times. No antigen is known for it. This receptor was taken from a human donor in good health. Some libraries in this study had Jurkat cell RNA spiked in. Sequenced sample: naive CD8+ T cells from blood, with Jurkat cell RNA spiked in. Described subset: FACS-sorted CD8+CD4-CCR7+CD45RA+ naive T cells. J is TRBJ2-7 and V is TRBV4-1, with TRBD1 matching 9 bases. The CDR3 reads CASSQGTGVTEQYF. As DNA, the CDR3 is TGCGCCAGCAGCCAAGGGACAGGGGTAACCGAGCAGTACTTC.